These 27 T cell receptor beta chains were sequenced from one sample in a study of blood T cell repertoires in COVID-19. Sequencing was performed with immunoSEQ multiplex PCR; in TCRdb, only in-frame clones are kept and a portion is missing. Seen here are 300,000 or so clones, about 82% observed once, and the top ten hold 1.5% to 2%. Sequenced material: peripheral blood. The receptor source for this set is a woman between 45 and 65 years old with acute or convalescent COVID-19.

The V and J genes are TRBV6-2 or TRBV6-3 and TRBJ1-5; possible D gene TRBD1, 6 bases. Deletions cut 4 bases from V and 0 bases from J, with 10 bases between. There are 15 residues in the CDR3. Germline loops: CDR1 MNHEY, CDR2 SVGEGT. The CDR3 DNA reads as TGTGCCAGCAGTTCAAGACAGGATAGCAATCAGCCCCAGCATTTT. Its protein is CASSSRQDSNQPQHF.

DNA of the CDR3: TGCGCCAGCAGCTTAGCTGACAGGAGCTCTGGAAACACCATATATTTT. Translation gives CASSLADRSSGNTIYF. The chain joins TRBV5-1 to TRBJ1-3, with TRBD1 as a possible D gene (6 bases). The V end was cut by 2 bases, the J end by 0 bases, with 12 bases between. Per the germline V gene, CDR1 is SGHRS and CDR2 is YFSETQ. CDR3 size: 16 residues.

The chain employs TRBV28 and TRBJ2-1, with 10 nucleotides matching TRBD2. Germline-derived CDR1 and CDR2 are MDHEN and SYDVKM. CDR3 length: 14 residues. Losses at the gene ends were 7 bases for V and 6 bases for J; bases not matched to a gene: 6. The CDR3 region has the DNA TGTGCCAGCAAGCCTAGCGGGAGTCCCAATGAGCAGTTCTTC. As protein: CASKPSGSPNEQFF.

This clone came up a few times. V and J are TRBV3-1 (or the pseudogene TRBV3-2) and TRBJ1-1; D remains ambiguous. V lost 4 bases, J lost 0 bases, and 12 bases lay in between. The V gene's germline CDR1 is LGHDT and CDR2 YNNKEL (reference sequence). The CDR3 length is 15 residues. The CDR3 loop reads CASSLAVELNTEAFF. In DNA form, the CDR3 reads TGTGCCAGCAGCCTGGCCGTCGAATTGAACACTGAAGCTTTCTTT.

In nucleotides, the CDR3 is TGTGCCAGCAGTTTTCTTCGGACTAGCGGGTCGCAACACAATGAGCAGTTCTTC. Translating gives CASSFLRTSGSQHNEQFF. The chain couples TRBV27 to TRBJ2-1; 11 nucleotides line up with TRBD2. Germline lookup yields CDR1 MNHEY and CDR2 SMNVEV (reference sequence). J was trimmed by 5 bases and V by 3 bases; bases with no gene match: 12. CDR3 length: 18 amino acids.

The rearrangement joins TRBV27 to TRBJ1-4, with D possibly being TRBD1 (6 bases). Germline V CDR1 and CDR2: MNHEY, SMNVEV (reference sequence). The CDR3 runs to 15 residues. V shed 4 bases and J shed 4 bases, with 13 bases lying between them. CDR3 sequence reads: CASSSWTASNEKLFF. The CDR3, as DNA: TGTGCCAGCAGTTCCTGGACAGCTAGTAATGAAAAACTGTTTTTT.

The chain has TRBV5-8 and TRBJ2-1; the D gene is possibly TRBD2 (6 bases). The CDR3 sequence is 13 residues long. The V gene's germline CDR1 is SGHTS and CDR2 YDEGEE. Trimming removed 2 bases at V and 6 bases at J, with 9 bases between. CDR3 residues: CASSFLASNEQFF. CDR3 sequence (DNA): TGTGCCAGCAGCTTCCTAGCGAGCAATGAGCAGTTCTTC. The full variable domain, its missing parts supplied by reference TRBV5-8 and TRBJ2-1, is EAGVTQSPTHLIKTRGQQATLRCSPISGHTSVYWYQQALGLGLQFLLWYDEGEERNRGNFPPRFSGRQFPNYSSELNVNALELEDSALYLCASSFLASNEQFFGPGTRLTVL.

Comments on this clone: At the DNA level, this CDR3 is encoded by other sequences in the same sample as well. The rearrangement uses TRBV7-2 and TRBJ2-3, with TRBD2 identical over 12 bases. This CDR3 comprises 15 residues. Trimming removed 5 bases from V and 1 base from J; junction bases left unmatched: 1. From germline, CDR1 is SGHTA and CDR2 FQGNSA. CDR3 region: CASSRTSGGTDTQYF. The CDR3 DNA is TGTGCCAGCAGCCGGACTAGCGGGGGCACAGATACGCAGTATTTT. The full variable domain, completed using reference TRBV7-2 and TRBJ2-3, is GAGVSQSPSNKVTEKGKDVELRCDPISGHTALYWYRQSLGQGLEFLIYFQGNSAPDKSGLPSDRFSAERTGGSVSTLTIQRTQQEDSAVYLCASSRTSGGTDTQYFGPGTRLTVL.

The chain joins TRBV7-3 to TRBJ2-1; 11 nucleotides line up with TRBD2. Germline CDR1 reads SGHTA; CDR2 reads FQGTGA. The length of the CDR3 is 14 residues. J lost 7 bases, V lost 5 bases, and 4 bases had no gene match. The CDR3 DNA sequence: TGTGCCAGCAGCGGGGTAGCGGGAGGGAATGAGCAGTTCTTC. This sequence encodes CASSGVAGGNEQFF.

This clone occurred once. V is TRBV5-1 and J is TRBJ2-3; 8 bases are a match to TRBD2. CDR3 length: 14 amino acids. Germline V CDR1 and CDR2: SGHRS, YFSETQ. V dropped 4 bases and J dropped 11; count of bases not matched to a gene: 12. For the CDR3, the DNA is TGCGCCAGCAGCCCTAAGAGCAACGGGAGGGGGCAGTATTTT. This codes for CASSPKSNGRGQYF.

CDR3 in DNA: TGCGCCAGCAGCTTGGCTGGACAGGGGGCGAGTGAGCAGTTCTTC. Translated, it gives CASSLAGQGASEQFF. The rearrangement links TRBV5-1 to TRBJ2-1, with TRBD1 matching 11 bases. CDR3 length: 15 amino acids. V was clipped by 0 bases and J by 9 bases; unmatched bases: 5. Germline CDR1 SGHRS, CDR2 YFSETQ. The full variable domain, its missing parts supplied by reference TRBV5-1 and TRBJ2-1, is KAGVTQTPRYLIKTRGQQVTLSCSPISGHRSVSWYQQTPGQGLQFLFEYFSETQRNKGNFPGRFSGRQFSNSRSEMNVSTLELGDSALYLCASSLAGQGASEQFFGPGTRLTVL.

This chain uses TRBV2 with TRBJ1-5, with TRBD1 identical over 7 bases. V was clipped by 5 bases and J by 0 bases; unmatched bases: 10. Germline CDR1 SNHLY, CDR2 FYNNEI. The CDR3 is 17 amino acids. The CDR3 nucleotides are TGTGCCAGCAGTATACAGGGGTTTATGGGTAGCAATCAGCCCCAGCATTTT. It translates to CASSIQGFMGSNQPQHF.

The chain uses TRBV30 and TRBJ2-3; a weak D match, TRBD2 (6 bases). Trimming removed 3 bases at V and 3 bases at J, with 16 bases between. This CDR3 has 15 residues. Germline CDR1 GTSNPN, CDR2 SVGIG (reference sequence). CDR3 coding DNA: TGTGCCTGGAGCCGGCGGGGCAAGGGGACAGATACGCAGTATTTT. Translating it yields CAWSRRGKGTDTQYF.

This clone was found once. The rearrangement uses TRBV28 and TRBJ2-7, with 9 nucleotides matching TRBD1. CDR3 size: 15 residues. CDR1 and CDR2 (germline): MDHEN, SYDVKM. Trimming cost V 6 bases and J 7 bases; bases outside gene matches: 13. The CDR3 DNA sequence: TGTGCCAGCAGGTACCCGTCGAACAGGGGGCTGGAGCAGTACTTC. It codes for CASRYPSNRGLEQYF.

The rearrangement links TRBV2 to TRBJ2-3; D is possibly TRBD1 (5 bases). The CDR3 covers 14 residues. V dropped 7 bases and J dropped 5 bases, with 16 bases sitting between them. The germline V gene has CDR1 SNHLY and CDR2 FYNNEI. CDR3 nucleotide sequence: TGTGCCAGCAACTACGCCAGGGCTGAAGATACGCAGTATTTT. Protein sequence: CASNYARAEDTQYF.

The chain uses TRBV19 and TRBJ2-2; D might be TRBD1 (5 bases). Trimming took off 5 bases at V and 1 base at J, with 11 bases between the two ends. The germline V gene encodes CDR1 LNHDA and CDR2 SQIVND (reference sequence). CDR3 length: 15 amino acids. The CDR3 DNA is TGTGCCAGTAGTCCCTGGGGCCTGAACACCGGGGAGCTGTTTTTT. Translating gives CASSPWGLNTGELFF.

This chain links TRBV18 with TRBJ2-2; the D is unclear. This CDR3 has 14 residues. Germline V lookup: CDR1 KGHSH, CDR2 LQKENI. Trimming took off 3 bases at V and 5 bases at J, with 10 bases between the two ends. This CDR3 reads CASSPRGVTGELFF. As DNA, the CDR3 is TGTGCCAGCTCACCGCGTGGAGTAACCGGGGAGCTGTTTTTT.

The J gene is TRBJ1-6, the V gene TRBV5-5; possible D gene TRBD1, 5 bases. Trimming took 4 bases from V and 9 from J, leaving 14 bases between them. Germline lookup yields CDR1 SGHKS and CDR2 YYEKEE (reference sequence). The CDR3 runs 14 residues. Here the CDR3 DNA reads TGTGCCAGCAGCCCCCGGGGGGTTGGTTCACCCCTCCACTTT. This encodes CASSPRGVGSPLHF. Drawing the rest from reference TRBV5-5 and TRBJ1-6, the complete variable domain is DAGVTQSPTHLIKTRGQQVTLRCSPISGHKSVSWYQQVLGQGPQFIFQYYEKEERGRGNFPDRFSARQFPNYSSELNVNALLLGDSALYLCASSPRGVGSPLHFGNGTRLTVT.

The chain carries TRBV6-5 and TRBJ1-6; 9 bases map to TRBD1. V lost 8 bases, J lost 7 bases, and 3 bases stayed unmatched. In germline, CDR1 is MNHEY, CDR2 SVGAGI. The CDR3 runs 13 residues. The CDR3 reads CASRDRENSPLHF. The DNA for the CDR3 is TGTGCCAGCCGGGACAGGGAAAATTCACCCCTCCACTTT.

This rearrangement joins TRBV5-1 to TRBJ2-7; 9 bases map to TRBD2. The germline V gene has CDR1 SGHRS and CDR2 YFSETQ. The J segment lost 5 bases and the V segment lost 0 bases, leaving 18 bases of the junction unmatched. CDR3 length: 19 residues. This CDR3 is CASSLAGSSGRRSGNEQYF. The DNA for the CDR3 is TGCGCCAGCAGCTTGGCCGGTAGTAGCGGGAGACGCTCGGGAAACGAGCAGTACTTC.

V and J are TRBV18 and TRBJ2-5; no definite D call. The CDR3 is 11 amino acids. V was clipped by 5 bases and J by 5 bases, with 6 bases between them. Germline assignment: CDR1 KGHSH and CDR2 LQKENI. CDR3 amino acids: CASSNRETQYF. The DNA of the CDR3 is TGTGCCAGCTCAAATCGGGAGACCCAGTACTTC.

The chain joins TRBV7-8 to TRBJ2-2; tentative D call: TRBD2 (6 bases). V shed 2 bases and J shed 5 bases, with 18 bases lying between them. Germline-derived CDR1 and CDR2 are SGHVS and FQNEAQ. The CDR3 contains 17 residues. CDR3 sequence reads: CASSLRWRAFVTGELFF. The DNA for the CDR3 is TGTGCCAGCAGCTTAAGGTGGAGGGCTTTTGTGACCGGGGAGCTGTTTTTT.

This chain uses TRBV19 with TRBJ1-1, with no clear D. CDR1 LNHDA and CDR2 SQIVND come from the germline V gene (reference sequence). Trimming stripped 5 bases from V and 5 bases from J, with 9 bases between. The CDR3 is 12 amino acids. The DNA of the CDR3 is TGTGCCAGTAGTTTCCTCCAGACTGAAGCTTTCTTT. It translates to CASSFLQTEAFF.

V is TRBV4-1 and J is TRBJ1-5, with 8 positions matching TRBD1. From germline, CDR1 is MGHRA and CDR2 YSYEKL. V shed 0 bases, J shed 7 bases, and the junction held 5 bases outside the gene matches. This CDR3 is built from 15 residues. CDR3 in amino acids: CASSQDSAGGQPQHF. The DNA of the CDR3 is TGCGCCAGCAGCCAAGATAGTGCAGGGGGCCAGCCCCAGCATTTT.

This clone has a single count. CDR3 amino acids: CASSQWRQQGPNTEAFF. The CDR3 coding sequence is TGCGCCAGCAGCCAATGGCGACAACAGGGACCGAACACTGAAGCTTTCTTT. This chain joins TRBV4-1 and TRBJ1-1; possible D gene TRBD1, 6 bases. The CDR3 loop spans 17 amino acids. Germline V gene sequence: CDR1 MGHRA, CDR2 YSYEKL. The ends were cut back, 2 bases at V and 1 base at J, with 17 bases in the middle.

This chain links TRBV9 with TRBJ2-1; weak D call: TRBD2 (6 bases). This CDR3 has 16 residues. Trimming took 5 bases from V and 2 from J, leaving 17 bases between them. Germline loops: CDR1 SGDLS, CDR2 YYNGEE. The DNA for the CDR3 is TGTGCCAGCAGACCCCTGACGGGAGAAGCCTACAATGAGCAGTTCTTC. It yields the protein CASRPLTGEAYNEQFF.

The V and J genes are TRBV9 and TRBJ2-5; maybe TRBD1 (6 bases). The CDR3 has 15 residues. The germline V gene has CDR1 SGDLS and CDR2 YYNGEE. Trimming left V 0 bases short and J 5 bases short, with 14 bases between. CDR3 sequence (DNA): TGTGCCAGCAGCGTAGCGGGACACGGGGCTGAGACCCAGTACTTC. It yields the protein CASSVAGHGAETQYF.